Given below is one TCR beta chain in context. Repertoires were generated with immunoSEQ multiplex PCR, while TCRdb's copy carries only in-frame clones and drops some. The sample includes approximately 51,000 clones, 85% to 95% of them seen just once. These data are taken from a study of technical replicates of blood from a handful of donors. After removal of 5 bases from V and 11 bases from J, the junction contained 11 bases not matched to a gene. CDR1 and CDR2 from the germline V gene are SGHTA and FQGNSA. The CDR3 has 13 residues. The chain carries TRBV7-2 and TRBJ1-1; 7 bases line up with TRBD1. The sample comprised PBMCs. The TCR comes from a human donor in good health. Some clones in this sample may be carry-over from other donors' samples. Written as DNA, the CDR3 is TGTGCCAGCAGCGCCTGGGACAGCCCGAGGGCTTTCTTT. This encodes CASSAWDSPRAFF.